This TCR beta chain is from a study of blood T cell repertoires in COVID-19. The ends were cut back, 8 bases at V and 4 bases at J, with 18 bases in the middle. Germline CDR1 LGHNT, CDR2 FRNRAP. The CDR3 totals 15 residues. Libraries were prepared by immunoSEQ multiplex PCR; TCRdb keeps only in-frame clonotypes and omits some of them. The data contain 300,000 to 500,000 clones, over 75% of them seen just once; the ten biggest clones take up more than 0.9%. The clonotype originates from a woman in her 30s with acute COVID-19. The genes are TRBV12-5 and TRBJ1-3, with D unclear. What was sequenced was PBMCs or T cells enriched from blood (not recorded which). The CDR3 DNA follows: TGTGCTAGTAGTCGAGGGAGCTCTGAGGGAAACACCATATATTTT. Translating it yields CASSRGSSEGNTIYF. Full variable domain (outside the CDR3, taken from reference TRBV12-5 and TRBJ1-3): DARVTQTPRHKVTEMGQEVTMRCQPILGHNTVFWYRQTMMQGLELLAYFRNRAPLDDSGMPKDRFSAEMPDATLATLKIQPSEPRDSAVYFCASSRGSSEGNTIYFGEGSWLTVV.